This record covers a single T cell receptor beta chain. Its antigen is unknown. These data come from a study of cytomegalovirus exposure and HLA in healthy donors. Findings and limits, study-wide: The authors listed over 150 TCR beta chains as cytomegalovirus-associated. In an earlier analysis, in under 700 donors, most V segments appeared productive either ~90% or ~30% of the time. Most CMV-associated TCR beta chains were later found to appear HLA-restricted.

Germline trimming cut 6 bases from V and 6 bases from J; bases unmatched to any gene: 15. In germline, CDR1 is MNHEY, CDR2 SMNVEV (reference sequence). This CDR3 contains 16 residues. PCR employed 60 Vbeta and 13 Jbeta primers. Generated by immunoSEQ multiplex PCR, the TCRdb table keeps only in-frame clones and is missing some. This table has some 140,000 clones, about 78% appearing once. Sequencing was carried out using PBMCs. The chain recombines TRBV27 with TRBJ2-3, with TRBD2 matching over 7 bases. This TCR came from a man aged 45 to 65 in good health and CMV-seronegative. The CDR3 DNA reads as TGTGCCAGCAGACGACTTAGCGGGCGTGATCACGATACGCAGTATTTT. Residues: CASRRLSGRDHDTQYF.